Each of the 10 T cell receptor beta chains below was sequenced from the same sample in a study of early T cells in non-severe SARS-CoV-2 infection. TCRdb redid the calling of the 5' RACE reads with MiXCR, one entry per CDR3 protein. The repertoire holds more than 55,000 distinct CDR3 sequences, roughly 4.9% seen once, with 3.5% to 4% in the top ten. The starting material was whole blood, obtained at baseline. The receptor source for this set is an adult who was a healthcare worker with PCR-confirmed SARS-CoV-2 infection or an uninfected control (not recorded which). The donor label of this sample is uncertain.

The chain recombines TRBV7-2 with TRBJ2-3; 9 positions match TRBD2. CDR1 and CDR2 (germline): SGHTA, FQGNSA. CDR3 length: 16 amino acids. The V segment lost 1 base and the J segment 3 bases; nucleotides outside the gene matches: 5. CDR3 sequence: CASSLGPSGVTDTQYF. CDR3 DNA: TGTGCCAGCAGCTTAGGTCCTAGCGGGGTAACAGATACGCAGTATTTT.

This clonotype was found a few times. The rearrangement links TRBV3-1 to TRBJ1-1; D uncertain. This CDR3 is built from 15 residues. Between the trimmed V and J ends, which lost 2 bases and 4 bases, there was a span of 14 bases. Germline-derived CDR1 and CDR2 are LGHDT and YNNKEL (reference sequence). The CDR3 bases are TGTGCCAGCAGCCAACCGGGGAGCCGGGGCACTGAAGCTTTCTTT. Amino acid sequence: CASSQPGSRGTEAFF. The entire variable domain, with the rest obtained from reference TRBV3-1 and TRBJ1-1, is as follows: DTAVSQTPKYLVTQMGNDKSIKCEQNLGHDTMYWYKQDSKKFLKIMFSYNNKELIINETVPNRFSPKSPDKAHLNLHINSLELGDSAVYFCASSQPGSRGTEAFFGQGTRLTVV.

This clonotype was observed many times. The chain combines TRBV14 with TRBJ1-2, with 10 bases identical to TRBD1. The CDR3 covers 16 residues. In germline, CDR1 is SGHDN, CDR2 FVKESK. Trimming took 4 bases from V and 4 from J; bases not matched to a gene: 9. Here the CDR3 DNA reads TGTGCCAGCAGCCCAGTTGGGACAGGGGCCCTCTATGGCTACACCTTC. Protein: CASSPVGTGALYGYTF.

This clonotype has ten or more counts. The chain links TRBV10-3 to TRBJ2-1; TRBD2 matches 8 bases. The ends lost 7 bases at V and 8 bases at J; junction bases unmatched: 10. Germline values: CDR1 ENHRY, CDR2 SYGVKD. This CDR3 is built from 14 residues. Here the CDR3 DNA reads TGTGCCATCACCGCCGGGGGGGCTGTGGATGAGCAGTTCTTC. This codes for CAITAGGAVDEQFF.

The gene calls are TRBV11-3 and TRBJ1-1; D not resolved. V lost 6 bases, J lost 5 bases, and 13 bases lay in between. Germline lookup yields CDR1 SGHNT and CDR2 YENEEA. The CDR3 sequence is 13 residues long. The CDR3: CASSSTRRTEAFF. The CDR3 DNA follows: TGTGCCAGCAGTTCGACGCGCAGGACTGAAGCTTTCTTT. The full variable domain, completed using reference TRBV11-3 and TRBJ1-1, is EAGVVQSPRYKIIEKKQPVAFWCNPISGHNTLYWYLQNLGQGPELLIRYENEEAVDDSQLPKDRFSAERLKGVDSTLKIQPAELGDSAVYLCASSSTRRTEAFFGQGTRLTVV.

This clonotype was detected only a few times. The chain couples TRBV6-2 or TRBV6-3 to TRBJ2-3, with 11 bases fitting TRBD2. V lost 6 bases and J lost 3; bases outside the gene matches: 5. Germline lookup yields CDR1 MNHEY and CDR2 SVGEGT. The CDR3 spans 15 residues. CDR3 coding DNA: TGTGCCAGCAGCTACGGGACTAGCGGTACAGATACGCAGTATTTT. Its translation is CASSYGTSGTDTQYF.

This clonotype was seen a handful of times. This chain joins TRBV29-1 and TRBJ2-3; possibly TRBD1 for D (6 bases). Trimming shortened V by 2 bases and J by 5 bases, and 17 bases separated the two germline ends. This CDR3 has 15 amino acids. Germline V gene lookup returns CDR1 SQVTM and CDR2 ANQGSEA. CDR3 region: CSVEPTGAVIDTQYF. The CDR3 nucleotides are TGCAGCGTTGAACCGACAGGTGCCGTAATAGATACGCAGTATTTT.

This clonotype was counted many times. CDR3 nucleotides: TGTGCCATCAGTGACTCCCAACGACAGGGGAGCCGCGAGCAGTACTTC. Residues: CAISDSQRQGSREQYF. The chain has TRBV10-3 and TRBJ2-7, with TRBD1 matching over 8 bases. The trim removed 3 bases at V and 6 bases at J, leaving 13 bases unmatched. The CDR3 covers 16 residues. The germline V gene encodes CDR1 ENHRY and CDR2 SYGVKD.

The table lists this clonotype with many counts. This rearrangement joins TRBV27 to TRBJ2-7; D is uncertain. Germline values: CDR1 MNHEY, CDR2 SMNVEV (reference sequence). The CDR3 contains 12 residues. Trimming removed 7 bases from V and 6 bases from J, with 13 bases in between. The CDR3 region is CASNMPPSEQYF. The CDR3, as DNA: TGTGCCAGCAATATGCCCCCTAGCGAGCAGTACTTC.

This clonotype was detected many times. The V gene is TRBV7-2, the J gene TRBJ1-5, with D perhaps matching TRBD1 (5 bases). Trimming removed 2 bases from V and 4 bases from J, with 9 bases in between. CDR1 and CDR2 (germline): SGHTA, FQGNSA. This CDR3 has 14 residues. In DNA, the CDR3 is TGTGCCAGCAGCTTAAGGCAGGGTAATCAGCCCCAGCATTTT. It yields the protein CASSLRQGNQPQHF.